The clone carrying this T cell receptor beta chain was seen many times. Antigen specificity is unknown. The sample is drawn from a study of T-cell reconstitution after alpha-beta-depleted transplantation in children. Study-wide results and limits: The study reportedly traced alpha-beta T cells about two months after transplant to several hundred expanded graft clones.

During its preparation, the TCRbeta library received unique molecular identifiers. TCRdb reanalysed the PCR reads using MiXCR and keeps one entry per CDR3 protein. Of roughly 340,000 distinct CDR3 sequences listed, around 16% are singletons. This clonotype was obtained from a male patient aged 2 to 9 who had a stem cell transplant for acute lymphoblastic leukemia, so the T cells may come from the graft donor. The sample was PBMCs, mostly from graft donor cells, taken 360 days after TCRalphabeta/CD19-depleted stem cell transplant.

The CDR3 loop is CASSSDLYQETQYF. CDR3 sequence (DNA): TGTGCCAGCAGCTCAGACTTGTACCAAGAGACCCAGTACTTC. The gene calls are TRBV12-3 or TRBV12-4 and TRBJ2-5, with unresolved D. The V gene lost 6 bases and the J gene lost 0 bases, with 11 bases spanning the gap. This CDR3 region has 14 residues.